This entry is about one TCR beta chain. This specimen comes from a study of blood T cell repertoires in COVID-19. About the study: COVID-19 samples from acute and convalescent phases originated in the United States, Italy and Spain.

Patients from Seattle were sampled longitudinally, starting during active infection. In the authors' methods: Reference gene primers were amplified, and this amplification served to estimate nucleated cell counts. Measured with immunoSEQ multiplex PCR; TCRdb has only the in-frame clones, and not every one. The DNA gave D and trimming, while V, J and clone size come from that table. The sample comprises 150,000 to 200,000 clones, 85% to 90% of which are singletons, and 12% rests with the top ten. Germline trimming cut 4 bases from V and 3 bases from J; bases unmatched to any gene: 9. Germline assignment: CDR1 SGHTA and CDR2 FQGNSA. This CDR3 has 16 amino acids.

The source material was peripheral blood. The V call is TRBV7-2, the J call TRBJ2-1; 7 bases agree with TRBD2. This TCR was sampled from a woman in her seventies with COVID-19, enrolled during active disease. The CDR3: CASSSPPRGSYNEQFF. The CDR3 DNA is TGTGCCAGCAGCTCACCCCCCCGCGGGAGCTACAATGAGCAGTTCTTC.